The rows below give T cell receptor beta chains drawn from one sample of a study of T cells in Graves' hyperthyroidism and ophthalmopathy. Via MiXCR, TCRdb re-called the multiplex PCR reads, giving one row per CDR3 protein. The repertoire includes hundreds of thousands of distinct CDR3 sequences, 15% to 19% of them detected once, and roughly 7.4% sits in the top ten. The sequenced sample was blood. The receptors come from a woman aged 18-29 years with Graves' hyperthyroidism. CDR3s include the opening cysteine and the closing phenylalanine or tryptophan. A D gene is named only where the DNA matches it firmly. Only some rows state a clone size, as once, few, many or a class for expanded clones.

V	D	size	J	DNA	CDR3
TRBV5-1	.	many	TRBJ1-2	TGCGCCAGCAGCTTGGGCGCACCCGAAGACTATGGCTACACCTTC	CASSLGAPEDYGYTF
TRBV6-1	.	few	TRBJ1-2	TGTGCCAGCAGTACTCAGGGTTTCGGCTACACCTTC	CASSTQGFGYTF
TRBV12-5	TRBD1	many	TRBJ1-2	TGTGCTAGTGGTTTGGTAGGGACAGGGGCGATCTATGGCTACACCTTC	CASGLVGTGAIYGYTF
TRBV12-3/TRBV12-4	.	.	TRBJ2-7	TGTGCCGGCAGTTTACGGGAATCCTACGAGCAGTACTTC	CAGSLRESYEQYF
TRBV7-9	.	many	TRBJ2-7	TGTGCCAGCAGCCCGAATCCCTACGAGCAGTACTTC	CASSPNPYEQYF
TRBV13	.	.	TRBJ2-1	TGTGCCAGCAGCTTCAGGGGTTACAATGAGCAGTTCTTC	CASSFRGYNEQFF
TRBV20-1	.	many	TRBJ1-1	TGCAGTGCTAGGAGGGGGTCTGAAGCTTTCTTT	CSARRGSEAFF
TRBV9	.	many	TRBJ2-4	TGTGCCAGCAGCGGTGAGGACAGCCGAATCATTCAGTACTTC	CASSGEDSRIIQYF
TRBV11-2	TRBD2	many	TRBJ2-3	TGTGCCAGCAGCTTAGAAGACTGGCGGGAGGCCAATACGCAGTATTTT	CASSLEDWREANTQYF
TRBV12-3/TRBV12-4	TRBD1	few	TRBJ1-5	TGTGCCAGCAGTGAGGGACAGGGTATGGGCAATCAGCCCCAGCATTTT	CASSEGQGMGNQPQHF
TRBV24-1	.	many	TRBJ2-5	TGTGCCACCAGTGATTTTGTCCCCAGCCTTGAGGGGAAACAAGAGACCCAGTACTTC	CATSDFVPSLEGKQETQYF
TRBV2	.	.	TRBJ1-2	TGTGCCAGCAGTGTTGGCTACACCTTC	CASSVGYTF
TRBV5-1	.	many	TRBJ1-4	TGCGCCAGCAGCCTGGACACCTCTGGAAGGGAAAAACTGTTTTTT	CASSLDTSGREKLFF
TRBV11-2	.	many	TRBJ1-2	TGTGCCAGCAGCTTAGGCCCGGGCAGCTACTATGGCTACACCTTC	CASSLGPGSYYGYTF
TRBV19	.	.	TRBJ2-4	TGTGCCAGCCGCCACGTCGACTTAGCCAAAAACATTCAGTACTTC	CASRHVDLAKNIQYF
TRBV7-2	.	.	TRBJ1-5	TGTGCCAGCAGCTTAGAGGGCAGCACCAATCAGCCCCAGCATTTT	CASSLEGSTNQPQHF
TRBV5-1	TRBD1	.	TRBJ2-1	TGCGCCAGCAGCTGGACAGGCTACAATGAGCAGTTCTTC	CASSWTGYNEQFF
TRBV11-2	.	many	TRBJ2-3	TGTGCCAGCAGCCCAAGGGGGAGATCAGATACGCAGTATTTT	CASSPRGRSDTQYF
TRBV27	TRBD1	few	TRBJ1-3	TGTGCCAGCAGCCGAGGGGGTCGGGACAGGGGACTTGGAAACACCATATATTTT	CASSRGGRDRGLGNTIYF
TRBV6-2/TRBV6-3	.	many	TRBJ1-4	TGTGCCAGCAGGACCACGTGGTGGGGCAGTAATGAAAAACTGTTTTTT	CASRTTWWGSNEKLFF
TRBV18	.	many	TRBJ1-2	TGTGCCAGCTCACCGGACAAGAACTATGGCTACACCTTC	CASSPDKNYGYTF
TRBV6-1	TRBD1	few	TRBJ1-5	TGTGCCAGCAGGGAAAATCCAGGGGGGGCGAACCAGCCCCAGCATTTT	CASRENPGGANQPQHF
TRBV25-1	.	.	TRBJ2-6	TGTGCCAGCAGTGAACTGACCAGCTCTGGGGCCAACGTCCTGACTTTC	CASSELTSSGANVLTF
TRBV28	.	many	TRBJ2-5	TGTGCCAGCAGTGGTAGGAGGATCCAAGAGACCCAGTACTTC	CASSGRRIQETQYF
TRBV7-2	TRBD1	many	TRBJ2-7	TGTGCCAGCAGCCATGACAGGGCCCCGTCCTACGAGCAGTACTTC	CASSHDRAPSYEQYF
TRBV20-1	TRBD1	many	TRBJ2-5	TGCAGTGCTAGCGGACAGGGAGGAGAGACCCAGTACTTC	CSASGQGGETQYF
TRBV11-3	.	many	TRBJ1-1	TGTGCCAGCAGCCCAGATGAGACTTTGGGCACTGAAGCTTTCTTT	CASSPDETLGTEAFF
TRBV11-2	TRBD2	.	TRBJ2-7	TGTGCCAGCAGCCTGACTAGCGGGACACGGGAGCAGTACTTC	CASSLTSGTREQYF
TRBV6-1	TRBD1	many	TRBJ2-7	TGTGCCAGCAGTGAAGCGGACAGGGTGATCTACGAGCAGTACTTC	CASSEADRVIYEQYF
TRBV27	.	few	TRBJ1-6	TGTGCCAGCAGCAACAGGGAAGGCCATAATTCACCCCTCCACTTT	CASSNREGHNSPLHF
TRBV19	.	many	TRBJ1-2	TGTGCCAGTAGTATGTTCTATGGCTACACCTTC	CASSMFYGYTF
TRBV7-8	TRBD1	.	TRBJ2-1	TGTGCCAGCAGCCCCTTGACCGGGACAGGGGGCAAGAATGAGCAGTTCTTC	CASSPLTGTGGKNEQFF
TRBV27	.	.	TRBJ1-5	TGTGCCAGCAGCCCCCTCGGGGGAGCGGACAATCAGCCCCAGCATTTT	CASSPLGGADNQPQHF
TRBV5-5	.	many	TRBJ1-4	TGTGCCAGCAGCTTGGCCCTAGGTCCGGAAAAACTGTTTTTT	CASSLALGPEKLFF
TRBV28	.	many	TRBJ1-2	TGTGCCAGCAGTTTAGGGGCGAGGAGCGGCTACACCTTC	CASSLGARSGYTF
TRBV12-3/TRBV12-4	.	many	TRBJ1-2	TGTGCCAGCAGTTTTTGGGGGGGGCAACATGGCTACACCTTC	CASSFWGGQHGYTF
TRBV6-5	.	many	TRBJ1-5	TGTGCCAGCAGTTACCAGGGAGAGTACAATCAGCCCCAGCATTTT	CASSYQGEYNQPQHF
TRBV29-1	TRBD1	.	TRBJ1-4	TGCAGCGTTGAAGATGGCCAGGGGGATGAAAAACTGTTTTTT	CSVEDGQGDEKLFF
TRBV6-2/TRBV6-3	.	many	TRBJ1-2	TGTGCCAGCAGCCCCACGCTTACGGGCTACACCTTC	CASSPTLTGYTF
TRBV6-1	.	.	TRBJ2-7	TGTGCCAGCAGTTCCGGACTTCACTACGAGCAGTACTTC	CASSSGLHYEQYF
TRBV5-1	.	.	TRBJ2-1	TGCGCCAGCAGCCACGGCAACAGCGACAATGAGCAGTTCTTC	CASSHGNSDNEQFF
TRBV6-1	.	many	TRBJ1-4	TGTGCCAGCAGAAGAAGGGGAGACGAAAAACTGTTTTTT	CASRRRGDEKLFF
TRBV6-1	.	.	TRBJ1-2	TGTGCCAGCAGTGTGGGCGGCCCTCCGGATGGCTACACCTTC	CASSVGGPPDGYTF
TRBV5-1	TRBD1	few	TRBJ2-2	TGCGCCAGCAGACAGGGGTCGAACACCGGGGAGCTGTTTTTT	CASRQGSNTGELFF
TRBV12-3/TRBV12-4	TRBD2	many	TRBJ2-7	TGTGCCAGCAGTGAATCCGGGACTAGAGCCTACGAGCAGTACTTC	CASSESGTRAYEQYF
TRBV7-2	TRBD2	many	TRBJ2-1	TGTGCCAGCAGCTCCATACGACTAGCGGAGAGCTCCTACAATGAGCAGTTCTTC	CASSSIRLAESSYNEQFF
TRBV7-8	.	many	TRBJ2-5	TGTGCCAGCACCCCCCGGAGAGTGGGGGCGATCCAAGAGACCCAGTACTTC	CASTPRRVGAIQETQYF
TRBV30	TRBD1	many	TRBJ1-2	TGTGCCTGGAGTGTACAAGGGGGCGGCTACACCTTC	CAWSVQGGGYTF
TRBV12-3/TRBV12-4	.	many	TRBJ2-7	TGTGCCAGCAGTTTTGGGGGGTTATACGAGCAGTACTTC	CASSFGGLYEQYF
TRBV6-5	.	few	TRBJ2-7	TGTGCCAGCAGTTACTTGCAGCCTTACGAGCAGTACTTC	CASSYLQPYEQYF
TRBV12-3/TRBV12-4	.	many	TRBJ2-4	TGTGCCAGCAGTGTATCAGGGGAGGCCAAAAACATTCAGTACTTC	CASSVSGEAKNIQYF
TRBV20-1	TRBD2	.	TRBJ2-2	TGCAGTGCCCGTAGCGGGGGGTCCCGAACCGGGGAGCTGTTTTTT	CSARSGGSRTGELFF
TRBV20-1	TRBD1	.	TRBJ1-5	TGCAGTGCTGGGGCCGGGACAGGGGGGAGCAATCAGCCCCAGCATTTT	CSAGAGTGGSNQPQHF
TRBV5-8	.	many	TRBJ2-5	TGTGCCAGCAGCGCCGACTACACGAACCTACAAGAGACCCAGTACTTC	CASSADYTNLQETQYF
TRBV4-1	.	few	TRBJ2-6	TGCGCCAGCAGCCAATGGGACTCCGGGGCCAACGTCCTGACTTTC	CASSQWDSGANVLTF
TRBV5-1	.	many	TRBJ2-3	TGCGCCAGCAGCTGGGGATCAAGCACAGATACGCAGTATTTT	CASSWGSSTDTQYF
TRBV6-5	TRBD1	few	TRBJ1-6	TGTGCCAGCAGTTACTCGACGGTGCAGGGGGATTCACCCCTCCACTTT	CASSYSTVQGDSPLHF
TRBV25-1	TRBD2	few	TRBJ2-1	TGTGCCAGCACCCAAAGGTCGCTAGCGGGGGGGCCCAATGAGCAGTTCTTC	CASTQRSLAGGPNEQFF
TRBV19	TRBD1	many	TRBJ1-2	TGTGCCAGTACCCCCGGACAGGGAGCGTTCTCCTATGGCTACACCTTC	CASTPGQGAFSYGYTF